The next 14 T cell receptor beta chains were all read from a single sample in a study of T-cell memory formation after mild COVID-19. MiXCR, run by TCRdb on the 5' RACE reads, gives a single entry per CDR3 protein. The data show fewer than 700,000 distinct CDR3 sequences, about a fifth seen once. The sequencing input was PBMCs or a T cell subset sorted from them (not recorded which). The receptors were gathered from an adult woman who had mild COVID-19 (a few samples of this study predate the infection). Cell type and time point are not known.

In its sample, this clonotype was seen a few times. The chain links TRBV5-1 to TRBJ2-5, with 7 bases matching TRBD1. Trimming at V came to 4 bases and at J to 4 bases, leaving 7 bases not matched to a gene. Germline loops: CDR1 SGHRS, CDR2 YFSETQ. The CDR3 covers 14 residues. CDR3 residues: CASSPGDSGETQYF. CDR3 coding DNA: TGCGCCAGCAGCCCAGGGGACAGTGGAGAGACCCAGTACTTC.

This sequence joins TRBV5-1 and TRBJ1-4; D is unclear. The V and J ends lost 1 base and 8 bases respectively, with 12 bases between them. Germline lookup yields CDR1 SGHRS and CDR2 YFSETQ. The CDR3 is made up of 14 amino acids. The CDR3 protein is CASSLTNAGEKLFF. The DNA of the CDR3 is TGCGCCAGCAGCTTGACCAATGCGGGGGAAAAACTGTTTTTT.

The chain is built from TRBV3-1 and TRBJ1-5, with 7 bases identical to TRBD1. The V gene end was trimmed by 4 bases and the J gene end by 4 bases; junction bases not matched to a gene: 4. The CDR3 runs to 14 residues. The germline gives CDR1 LGHDT, CDR2 YNNKEL (reference sequence). The CDR3 protein is CASSPQGWNQPQHF. Written as DNA, the CDR3 is TGTGCCAGCAGCCCACAGGGGTGGAATCAGCCCCAGCATTTT.

The rearrangement links TRBV4-1 to TRBJ2-7, with 11 bases fitting TRBD1. The CDR3 is 15 amino acids. Trimming at V came to 2 bases and at J to 2 bases, leaving 2 bases not matched to a gene. Germline CDR1 MGHRA, CDR2 YSYEKL. The CDR3 DNA is TGCGCCAGCAGCCAACTGGGACAGGGGGCCTACGAGCAGTACTTC. Translation gives CASSQLGQGAYEQYF.

This clonotype was seen a few times. The chain recombines TRBV5-1 with TRBJ2-2; 11 positions agree with TRBD1. The germline V gene encodes CDR1 SGHRS and CDR2 YFSETQ. This CDR3 is 17 amino acids long. Germline trimming cut 4 bases from V and 2 bases from J; bases unmatched to any gene: 7. The CDR3 DNA sequence: TGCGCCAGCAGCCGATTCGGGACAGGGGGAAACACCGGGGAGCTGTTTTTT. It encodes CASSRFGTGGNTGELFF.

The V and J genes are TRBV6-5 and TRBJ1-2; D not resolved. V was pared by 2 bases and J by 6 bases, with 16 bases between. This CDR3 contains 15 residues. Germline loops: CDR1 MNHEY, CDR2 SVGAGI. The CDR3 DNA is TGTGCCAGCAGTTACAGTGGAGGGTTCATTGATGGCTACACCTTC. This gives the protein CASSYSGGFIDGYTF.

The V gene is TRBV4-2, the J gene TRBJ1-2; D is possibly TRBD1 (5 bases). Germline lookup yields CDR1 LGHNA and CDR2 YNFKEQ. CDR3 length equals 14 residues. The V end was cut by 4 bases, the J end by 2 bases, with 11 bases between. The CDR3 DNA reads as TGTGCCAGCAGCCGCGAGGGGCGCAACTATGGCTACACCTTC. Protein: CASSREGRNYGYTF.

This clonotype was seen many times. The V call is TRBV20-1, the J call TRBJ2-3; no clear D gene. The CDR3 totals 14 residues. The V gene's germline CDR1 is DFQATT and CDR2 SNEGSKA (reference sequence). The germline V and J ends were trimmed by 6 bases and 0 bases, with 13 bases remaining between them. CDR3 DNA: TGCAGTGCGCCGAACCCGACTAGCACAGATACGCAGTATTTT. Its translation is CSAPNPTSTDTQYF.

This clonotype was observed a few times. This sequence joins TRBV7-9 and TRBJ2-7; D may be TRBD1 or TRBD2 (5 bases each). This CDR3 is built from 13 residues. CDR1 is SEHNR and CDR2 is FQNEAQ in the germline V gene (reference sequence). Between the trimmed V and J ends, which lost 4 bases and 3 bases, there was a span of 10 bases. The CDR3, as DNA: TGTGCCAGCAGCTCATGGGGACGCTACGAGCAGTACTTC. The encoded protein is CASSSWGRYEQYF. Looking up the rest from reference TRBV7-9 and TRBJ2-7 gives the full variable domain: DTGVSQNPRHKITKRGQNVTFRCDPISEHNRLYWYRQTLGQGPEFLTYFQNEAQLEKSRLLSDRFSAERPKGSFSTLEIQRTEQGDSAMYLCASSSWGRYEQYFGPGTRLTVT.

The J gene is TRBJ2-7, the V gene TRBV6-6; D is possibly TRBD2 (6 bases). V was trimmed by 4 bases and J by 3 bases, leaving 13 bases between them. CDR1 is MNHNY, CDR2 SVGAGI, per germline (reference sequence). The CDR3 sequence is 14 residues long. CDR3 nucleotide sequence: TGTGCCAGCAGTTCAGGTGGAGGGAACTACGAGCAGTACTTC. It encodes CASSSGGGNYEQYF.

CDR3 DNA sequence: TGTGCCAGCAGCTACTCACGGGACAGACAACTCCAAGAGACCCAGTACTTC. Amino acid sequence: CASSYSRDRQLQETQYF. This rearrangement joins TRBV7-2 to TRBJ2-5; 7 bases are a match to TRBD1. The V gene end was trimmed by 4 bases and the J gene end by 1 base; junction bases not matched to a gene: 12. CDR1 and CDR2 (germline): SGHTA, FQGNSA. The CDR3 length is 17 residues. Looking up the rest from reference TRBV7-2 and TRBJ2-5 gives the full variable domain: GAGVSQSPSNKVTEKGKDVELRCDPISGHTALYWYRQSLGQGLEFLIYFQGNSAPDKSGLPSDRFSAERTGGSVSTLTIQRTQQEDSAVYLCASSYSRDRQLQETQYFGPGTRLLVL.

The chain combines TRBV20-1 with TRBJ1-1, with a possible D match to TRBD1 (5 bases). The CDR3 covers 14 residues. The germline V gene has CDR1 DFQATT and CDR2 SNEGSKA (reference sequence). Trimming left V 2 bases short and J 9 bases short, with 19 bases between. The CDR3 loop is CSARHQDFTGQAFF. DNA for the CDR3: TGCAGTGCTAGACACCAGGACTTCACGGGGCAAGCTTTCTTT.

This clonotype has more than one count but fewer than ten. The chain employs TRBV7-9 and TRBJ1-2; D call uncertain. Trimming pared 0 bases from V and 1 base from J, leaving 9 bases between. Looked up from germline, CDR1 is SEHNR and CDR2 is FQNEAQ (reference sequence). The CDR3 loop spans 15 amino acids. The CDR3 region has the DNA TGTGCCAGCAGCTTAGCGTACAGCTTTAACTATGGCTACACCTTC. It is translated as CASSLAYSFNYGYTF.

The V call is TRBV5-1, the J call TRBJ2-7; TRBD2 aligns across 13 bases. The CDR3 runs 16 residues. With V trimmed by 1 base and J by 2 bases, 3 bases remained unmatched. CDR1 and CDR2 from the germline V gene are SGHRS and YFSETQ. The CDR3 DNA reads TGCGCCAGCAGCTTGTCCGGACTAGCGGGGGCCTACGAGCAGTACTTC. Amino acids: CASSLSGLAGAYEQYF. Complete variable domain (other parts from reference TRBV5-1 and TRBJ2-7): KAGVTQTPRYLIKTRGQQVTLSCSPISGHRSVSWYQQTPGQGLQFLFEYFSETQRNKGNFPGRFSGRQFSNSRSEMNVSTLELGDSALYLCASSLSGLAGAYEQYFGPGTRLTVT.